This TCR beta chain was identified in a study of blood T cell repertoires in COVID-19. V lost 1 base and J 9 bases, leaving 15 bases between the germline ends. This CDR3 spans 14 amino acids. Germline CDR1 reads LNHNV; CDR2 reads YYDKDF (reference sequence). Profiled with immunoSEQ multiplex PCR; TCRdb holds only in-frame clones, not every one. The sample consists of some 310,000 clones, roughly 90% of them appearing once. The sequenced sample was peripheral blood. The receptor comes from a woman aged 25-40 years with COVID-19, enrolled during active disease. V usage is TRBV15 and J usage is TRBJ1-1, with a weak D call TRBD1 (6 bases). The DNA of the CDR3 is TGTGCCACCAGCAGAGGACGAAATACAGGGCAAGCTTTCTTT. Amino acids: CATSRGRNTGQAFF.